This TCR beta chain derives from a study of CD8+ T cells in alopecia areata. The table lists this clone with a count of one. Germline V gene sequence: CDR1 GTSNPN, CDR2 SVGIG (reference sequence). The CDR3 totals 13 residues. Trimming took 1 base from V and 4 from J, leaving 10 bases between them. Once RNA had been extracted, it was reverse transcribed into cDNA to act as the sequencing template. The data were produced by immunoSEQ multiplex PCR, yet TCRdb's version contains in-frame clones alone and is incomplete. The table lists 150,000 to 200,000 clones, approximately 67% of them singletons, with about 1.3% in the top ten. Documented treatment: oral pan-JAK inhibitor, 5-10 mg twice daily.

J is TRBJ1-1 and V is TRBV30, with D uncertain. The sequence was collected from a human donor with alopecia areata. The sample was CD4+ T cells sorted from blood, taken around week 50, from a patient treated with tofacitinib. For the CDR3, the DNA is TGTGCCTGGAGTGCGCAGACCACCACTGAAGCTTTCTTT. Translated: CAWSAQTTTEAFF.